This entry describes one TCR beta chain. The antigen remains undetermined. This entry is derived from a study of identical twins. Study observations and caveats: Part of the zero-insertion signal could reflect confounding by invariant MAIT and iNKT cells.

The CDR3 loop spans 14 amino acids. J gave up 4 bases and V 5 bases, and 4 bases lay outside the gene matches. Using its own MiXCR run on the 5' RACE reads, TCRdb lists one record per CDR3 protein. The sample holds about 900,000 distinct CDR3 sequences, roughly 12% seen once. This sample was also put to use in a study of yellow fever vaccine responses in identical twins.

Sequenced sample: PBMCs. The clonotype originates from a woman aged 18 to 35 in good health. The chain joins TRBV12-3 or TRBV12-4 to TRBJ2-4, with 8 nucleotides matching TRBD2. The CDR3 DNA reads as TGTGCCAGCAGTACGGGACTAGATAAAAACATTCAGTACTTC. Translated: CASSTGLDKNIQYF.